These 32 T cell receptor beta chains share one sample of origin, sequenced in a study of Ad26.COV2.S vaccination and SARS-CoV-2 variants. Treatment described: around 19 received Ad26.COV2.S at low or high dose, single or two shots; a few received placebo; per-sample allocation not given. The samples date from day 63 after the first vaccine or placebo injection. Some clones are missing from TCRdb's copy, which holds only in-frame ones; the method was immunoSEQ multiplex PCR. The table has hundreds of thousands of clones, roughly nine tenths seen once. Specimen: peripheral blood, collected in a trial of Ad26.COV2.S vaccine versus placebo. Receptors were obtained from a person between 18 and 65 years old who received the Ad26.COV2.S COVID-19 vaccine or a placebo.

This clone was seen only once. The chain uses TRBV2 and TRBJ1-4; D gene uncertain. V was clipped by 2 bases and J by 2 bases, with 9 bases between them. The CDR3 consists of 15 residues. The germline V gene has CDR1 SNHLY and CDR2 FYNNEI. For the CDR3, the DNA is TGTGCCAGCAGTGAAAGAGGAACGACTAATGAAAAACTGTTTTTT. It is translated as CASSERGTTNEKLFF.

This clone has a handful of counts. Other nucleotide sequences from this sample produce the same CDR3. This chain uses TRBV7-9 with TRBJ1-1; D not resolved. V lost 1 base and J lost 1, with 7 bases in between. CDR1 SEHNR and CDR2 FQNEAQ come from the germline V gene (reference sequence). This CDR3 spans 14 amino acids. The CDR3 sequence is CASSLGGGNTEAFF. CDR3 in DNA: TGTGCCAGCAGCTTAGGAGGCGGGAACACTGAAGCTTTCTTT.

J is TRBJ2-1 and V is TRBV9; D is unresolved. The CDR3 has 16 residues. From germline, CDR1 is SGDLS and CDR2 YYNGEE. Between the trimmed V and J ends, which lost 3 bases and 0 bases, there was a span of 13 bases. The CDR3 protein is CASSAGLVNSYNEQFF. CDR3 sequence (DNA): TGTGCCAGCAGCGCCGGGCTAGTCAACTCCTACAATGAGCAGTTCTTC.

The DNA of the CDR3 is TGTGCCAGTAGTCTCGGACAGCGCCAAGAGACCCAGTACTTC. This gives the protein CASSLGQRQETQYF. The rearrangement links TRBV19 to TRBJ2-5, with a tentative D call TRBD1 (6 bases). This CDR3 is built from 14 residues. Germline CDR1 reads LNHDA; CDR2 reads SQIVND (reference sequence). V lost 5 bases to trimming and J lost 1 base, with 11 bases between them.

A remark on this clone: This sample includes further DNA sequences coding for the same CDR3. DNA for the CDR3: TGTGCCACCTCGGGACAGCCTTACAATGAGCAGTTCTTC. It yields the protein CATSGQPYNEQFF. The V and J genes are TRBV24-1 and TRBJ2-1, with TRBD1 matching over 7 bases. The CDR3 has 13 amino acids. The ends lost 9 bases at V and 4 bases at J; junction bases unmatched: 5. CDR1 is KGHDR and CDR2 is SFDVKD in the germline V gene.

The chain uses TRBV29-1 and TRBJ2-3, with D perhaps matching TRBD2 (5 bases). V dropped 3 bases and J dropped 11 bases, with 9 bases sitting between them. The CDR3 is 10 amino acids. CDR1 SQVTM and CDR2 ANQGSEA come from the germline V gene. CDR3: CSVDGGMQYF. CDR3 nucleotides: TGCAGCGTTGACGGAGGCATGCAGTATTTT.

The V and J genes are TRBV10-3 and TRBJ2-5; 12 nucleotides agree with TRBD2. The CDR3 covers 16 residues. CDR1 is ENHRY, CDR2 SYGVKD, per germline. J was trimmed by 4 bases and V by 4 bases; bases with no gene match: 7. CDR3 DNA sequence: TGTGCCATCAGTGTTAGTAAACTAGCGGGGGGAGAGACCCAGTACTTC. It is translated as CAISVSKLAGGETQYF.

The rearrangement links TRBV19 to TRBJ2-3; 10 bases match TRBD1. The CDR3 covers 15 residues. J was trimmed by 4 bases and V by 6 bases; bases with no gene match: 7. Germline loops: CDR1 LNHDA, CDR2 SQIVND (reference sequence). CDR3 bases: TGTGCCAGTAGGGCGGGACAGGGGAGCGCAGATACGCAGTATTTT. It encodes CASRAGQGSADTQYF.

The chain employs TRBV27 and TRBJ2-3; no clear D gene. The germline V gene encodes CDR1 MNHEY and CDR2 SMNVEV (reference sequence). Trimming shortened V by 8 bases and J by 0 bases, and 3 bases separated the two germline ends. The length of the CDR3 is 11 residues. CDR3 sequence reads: CASGSTDTQYF. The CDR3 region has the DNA TGTGCCAGCGGAAGCACAGATACGCAGTATTTT.

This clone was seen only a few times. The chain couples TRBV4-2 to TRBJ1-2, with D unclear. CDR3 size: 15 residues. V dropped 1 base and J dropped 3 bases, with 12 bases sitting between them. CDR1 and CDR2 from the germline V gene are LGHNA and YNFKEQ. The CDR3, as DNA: TGTGCCAGCAGCCAAGCAGGCGGGATAGACTATGGCTACACCTTC. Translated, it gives CASSQAGGIDYGYTF.

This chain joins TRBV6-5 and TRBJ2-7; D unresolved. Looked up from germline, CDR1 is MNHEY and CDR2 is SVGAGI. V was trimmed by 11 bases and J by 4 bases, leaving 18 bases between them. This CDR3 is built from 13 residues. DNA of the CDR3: TGTGCCGTGGATGGGTTAGTAGGATACGAGCAGTACTTC. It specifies CAVDGLVGYEQYF.

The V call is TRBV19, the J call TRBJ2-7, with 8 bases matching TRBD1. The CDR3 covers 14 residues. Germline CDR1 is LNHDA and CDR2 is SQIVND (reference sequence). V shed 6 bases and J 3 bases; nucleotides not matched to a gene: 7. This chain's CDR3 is CASRATGGSYEQYF. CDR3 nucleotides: TGTGCCAGTAGAGCTACAGGGGGTAGCTACGAGCAGTACTTC.

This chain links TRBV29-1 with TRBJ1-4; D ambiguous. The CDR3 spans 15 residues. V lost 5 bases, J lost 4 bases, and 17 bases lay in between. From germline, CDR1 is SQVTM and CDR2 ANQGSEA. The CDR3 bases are TGCAGCGTTCGTCGCTCCCAAACCGTTAATGAAAAACTGTTTTTT. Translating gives CSVRRSQTVNEKLFF.

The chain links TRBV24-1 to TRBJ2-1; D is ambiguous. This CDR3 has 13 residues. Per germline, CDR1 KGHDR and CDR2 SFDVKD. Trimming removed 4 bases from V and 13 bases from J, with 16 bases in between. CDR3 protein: CATSDPMERHQFF. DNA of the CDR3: TGTGCCACCAGTGACCCGATGGAGCGCCATCAGTTCTTC.

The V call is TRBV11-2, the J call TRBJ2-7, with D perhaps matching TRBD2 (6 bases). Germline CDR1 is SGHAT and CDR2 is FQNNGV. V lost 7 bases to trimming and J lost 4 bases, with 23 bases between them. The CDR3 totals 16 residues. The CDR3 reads CASTPMSASRGYEQYF. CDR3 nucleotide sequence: TGTGCCAGCACCCCTATGTCGGCCAGCCGGGGGTACGAGCAGTACTTC.

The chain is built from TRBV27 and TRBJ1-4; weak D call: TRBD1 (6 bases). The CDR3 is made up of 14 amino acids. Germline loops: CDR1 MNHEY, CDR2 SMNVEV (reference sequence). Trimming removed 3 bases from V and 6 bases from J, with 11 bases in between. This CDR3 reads CASSFAGEDEKLFF. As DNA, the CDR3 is TGTGCCAGCAGTTTCGCAGGGGAGGATGAAAAACTGTTTTTT.

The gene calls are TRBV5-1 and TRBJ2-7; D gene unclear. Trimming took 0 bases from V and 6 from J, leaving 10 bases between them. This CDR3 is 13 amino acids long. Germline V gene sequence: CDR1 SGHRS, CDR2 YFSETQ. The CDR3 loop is CASSLVGDGEQYF. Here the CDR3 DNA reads TGCGCCAGCAGCTTGGTAGGCGACGGCGAGCAGTACTTC.

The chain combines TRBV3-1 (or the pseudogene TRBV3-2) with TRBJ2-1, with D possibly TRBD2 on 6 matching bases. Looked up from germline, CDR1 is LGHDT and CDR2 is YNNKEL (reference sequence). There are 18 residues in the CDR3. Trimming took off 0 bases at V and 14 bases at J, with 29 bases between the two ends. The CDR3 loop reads CASSQETVPEGTGTGEFF. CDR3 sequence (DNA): TGTGCCAGCAGCCAAGAAACCGTGCCTGAAGGAACCGGGACTGGGGAGTTCTTC.

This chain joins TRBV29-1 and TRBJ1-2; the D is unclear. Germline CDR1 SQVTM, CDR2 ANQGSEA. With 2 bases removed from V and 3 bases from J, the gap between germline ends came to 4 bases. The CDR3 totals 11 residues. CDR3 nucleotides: TGCAGCGTTGAACGGGACTATGGCTACACCTTC. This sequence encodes CSVERDYGYTF.

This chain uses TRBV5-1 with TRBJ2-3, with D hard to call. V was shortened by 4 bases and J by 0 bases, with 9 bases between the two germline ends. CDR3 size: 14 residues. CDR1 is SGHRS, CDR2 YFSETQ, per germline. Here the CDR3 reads CASSMETSTDTQYF. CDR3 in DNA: TGCGCCAGCAGCATGGAGACTAGCACAGATACGCAGTATTTT.

The CDR3 protein is CASSLDPGNTGELFF. CDR3 coding DNA: TGTGCCAGCAGCTTAGATCCAGGGAACACCGGGGAGCTGTTTTTT. J is TRBJ2-2 and V is TRBV11-2; no clear D. V lost 0 bases and J 1 base, leaving 6 bases between the germline ends. CDR3 size: 15 residues. Germline V CDR1 and CDR2: SGHAT, FQNNGV.

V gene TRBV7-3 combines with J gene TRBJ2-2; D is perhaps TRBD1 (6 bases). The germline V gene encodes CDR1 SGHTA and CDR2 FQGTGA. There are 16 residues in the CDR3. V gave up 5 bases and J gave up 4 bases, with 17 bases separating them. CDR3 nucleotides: TGTGCCAGCAGCCCCCAGGACAGTAGACTCACCGGGGAGCTGTTTTTT. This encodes CASSPQDSRLTGELFF.

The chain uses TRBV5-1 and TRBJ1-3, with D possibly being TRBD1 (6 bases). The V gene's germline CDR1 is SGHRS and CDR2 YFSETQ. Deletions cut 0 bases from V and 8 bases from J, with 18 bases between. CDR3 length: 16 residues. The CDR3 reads CASSLVFRGAGDTIYF. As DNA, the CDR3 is TGCGCCAGCAGCTTGGTATTCAGGGGCGCGGGTGACACCATATATTTT.

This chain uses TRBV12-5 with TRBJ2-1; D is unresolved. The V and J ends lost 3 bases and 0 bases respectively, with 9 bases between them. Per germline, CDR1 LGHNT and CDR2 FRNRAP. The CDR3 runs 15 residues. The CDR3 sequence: CASGLKQGSYNEQFF. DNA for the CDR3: TGTGCTAGTGGTTTAAAGCAAGGCTCCTACAATGAGCAGTTCTTC.

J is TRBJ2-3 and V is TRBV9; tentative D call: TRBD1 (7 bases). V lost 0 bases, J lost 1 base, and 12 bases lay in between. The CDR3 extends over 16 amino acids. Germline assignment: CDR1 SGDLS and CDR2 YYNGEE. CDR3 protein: CASSVAGGRGTDTQYF. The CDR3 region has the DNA TGTGCCAGCAGCGTAGCAGGGGGGCGAGGCACAGATACGCAGTATTTT.

CDR3 DNA: TGTGCCTGGAGAAGAAGGGCGGTTAATGAAAAACTGTTTTTT. This translates into CAWRRRAVNEKLFF. V gene TRBV30 combines with J gene TRBJ1-4; D call uncertain. The CDR3 runs 14 residues. V lost 3 bases, J lost 4 bases, and 12 bases lay in between. The germline gives CDR1 GTSNPN, CDR2 SVGIG (reference sequence).

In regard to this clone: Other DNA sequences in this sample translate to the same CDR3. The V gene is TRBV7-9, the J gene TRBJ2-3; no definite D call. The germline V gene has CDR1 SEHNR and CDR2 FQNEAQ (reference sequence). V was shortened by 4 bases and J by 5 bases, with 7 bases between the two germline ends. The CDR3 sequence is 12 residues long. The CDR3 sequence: CASSSGLDTQYF. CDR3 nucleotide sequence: TGTGCCAGCAGCTCGGGCTTAGATACGCAGTATTTT.

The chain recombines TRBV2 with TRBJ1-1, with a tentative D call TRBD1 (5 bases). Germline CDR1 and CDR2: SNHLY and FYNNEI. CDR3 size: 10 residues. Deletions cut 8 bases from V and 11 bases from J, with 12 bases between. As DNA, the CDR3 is TGTGCCAGCGTCCGAGGGGCCGCTTTCTTT. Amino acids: CASVRGAAFF.

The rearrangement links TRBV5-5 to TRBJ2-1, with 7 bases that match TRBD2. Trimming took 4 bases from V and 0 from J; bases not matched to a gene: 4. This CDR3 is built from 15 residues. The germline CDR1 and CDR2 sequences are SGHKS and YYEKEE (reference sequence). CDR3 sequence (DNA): TGTGCCAGCAGCCTTAGCGGGTTCTCCTACAATGAGCAGTTCTTC. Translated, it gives CASSLSGFSYNEQFF.

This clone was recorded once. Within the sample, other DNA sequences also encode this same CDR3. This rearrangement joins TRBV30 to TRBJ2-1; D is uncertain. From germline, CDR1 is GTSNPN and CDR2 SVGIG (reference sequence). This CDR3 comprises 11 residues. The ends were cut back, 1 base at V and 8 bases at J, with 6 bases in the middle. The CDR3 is CAWSARDEQFF. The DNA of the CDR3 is TGTGCCTGGAGTGCAAGGGATGAGCAGTTCTTC.

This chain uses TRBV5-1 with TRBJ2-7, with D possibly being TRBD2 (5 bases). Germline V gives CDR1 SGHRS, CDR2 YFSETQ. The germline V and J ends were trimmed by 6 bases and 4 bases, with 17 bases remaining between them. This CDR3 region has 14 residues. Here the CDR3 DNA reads TGCGCCAGCATGGAAGGCAGTTGGGAGTACGAGCAGTACTTC. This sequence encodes CASMEGSWEYEQYF.

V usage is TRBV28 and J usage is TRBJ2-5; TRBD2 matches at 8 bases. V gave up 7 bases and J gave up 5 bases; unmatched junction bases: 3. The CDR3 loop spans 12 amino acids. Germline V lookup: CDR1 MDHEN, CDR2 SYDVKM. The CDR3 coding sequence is TGTGCCAGCACGGGGGGGATGGAGACCCAGTACTTC. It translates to CASTGGMETQYF.